The 31 T cell receptor beta chains listed next were all sequenced from one sample in a study of cytomegalovirus exposure and HLA in healthy donors. 13 Jbeta primers and 60 Vbeta primers were used for the PCR. The repertoire was sequenced with immunoSEQ multiplex PCR; TCRdb's copy has only in-frame clones and lacks some. The data show under 130,000 clones, over 60% seen once. Sequenced input: PBMCs. These receptors all come from a female donor in good health and CMV-seropositive.

The gene calls are TRBV28 and TRBJ2-3; D gene ambiguous. CDR3 length: 14 amino acids. Trimming took off 3 bases at V and 4 bases at J, with 11 bases between the two ends. Germline assignment: CDR1 MDHEN and CDR2 SYDVKM. CDR3 region: CASSLQSSPDTQYF. DNA of the CDR3: TGTGCCAGCAGTTTGCAGTCATCTCCAGATACGCAGTATTTT.

Only one count was recorded for this clone. The chain uses TRBV21-1 and TRBJ1-4. TRBV21-1 is a listed pseudogene. This CDR3 has 16 amino acids. CDR3 sequence: CASSKGGNATNEKLFF. The CDR3, as DNA: TGTGCCAGCAGCAAAGGAGGGAATGCAACTAATGAAAAACTGTTTTTT.

The chain recombines TRBV6-5 with TRBJ1-6, with D perhaps TRBD1 (5 bases). Looked up from germline, CDR1 is MNHEY and CDR2 is SVGAGI. This CDR3 spans 15 amino acids. V shed 2 bases and J shed 3 bases, with 8 bases lying between them. CDR3 in DNA: TGTGCCAGCAGTTACGCAGGGTTCTATAATTCACCCCTCCACTTT. This gives the protein CASSYAGFYNSPLHF.

The chain couples TRBV29-1 to TRBJ2-1; TRBD2 matches 9 bases. This CDR3 contains 14 residues. The germline V gene has CDR1 SQVTM and CDR2 ANQGSEA. V lost 7 bases and J lost 5; bases outside the gene matches: 9. CDR3: CSAAWSSGNNEQFF. Written as DNA, the CDR3 is TGCAGCGCCGCGTGGTCTAGCGGGAACAATGAGCAGTTCTTC.

The rearrangement uses TRBV6-5 and TRBJ2-7; D possibly corresponds to TRBD1 (6 bases). The germline V gene has CDR1 MNHEY and CDR2 SVGAGI. This CDR3 is 15 amino acids long. V was shortened by 10 bases and J by 2 bases, with 21 bases between the two germline ends. As DNA, the CDR3 is TGTGCCACCACCCCGTCCAGGGACACGGCCTACGAGCAGTACTTC. This gives the protein CATTPSRDTAYEQYF.

The chain carries TRBV14 and TRBJ2-7, with TRBD2 matching 7 bases. The V gene end was trimmed by 2 bases and the J gene end by 12 bases; junction bases not matched to a gene: 10. Germline CDR1 and CDR2: SGHDN and FVKESK. The CDR3 totals 13 residues. The CDR3 region has the DNA TGTGCCAGCAGCCAAAACTCAGGGAGGGTTGCGTACTTC. Amino acid sequence: CASSQNSGRVAYF.

This clone was detected only a few times. The chain carries TRBV9 and TRBJ1-1; 9 nucleotides align to TRBD1. The CDR3 consists of 15 residues. Germline CDR1 is SGDLS and CDR2 is YYNGEE. V trimming: 4 bases; J trimming: 4 bases; junction bases outside the gene matches: 8. CDR3 residues: CASSTGQGYFTEAFF. The CDR3 coding sequence is TGTGCCAGCAGCACAGGACAGGGGTATTTCACTGAAGCTTTCTTT.

With regard to this clone: One end of the junction varies from germline; a read error may be responsible. The same CDR3 also results from other DNA sequences found in this sample. The chain carries TRBV5-6 and TRBJ1-4; weak D call: TRBD1 (5 bases). This CDR3 is 13 amino acids long. Germline-derived CDR1 and CDR2 are SGHDT and YYEEEE. The CDR3 DNA is TGTGCCAGCAGCTCTAAGGGGAATGAAAAACTATTTTTT. This codes for CASSSKGNEKLFF.

This clone was counted once. This CDR3 reads CASILCPPEWETQYF. CDR3 coding DNA: TGTGCCAGCATATTGTGTCCCCCGGAGTGGGAGACCCAGTACTTC. This rearrangement joins TRBV11-3 to TRBJ2-5, with D hard to call. Germline CDR1 is SGHNT and CDR2 is YENEEA. Trimming removed 7 bases from V and 5 bases from J, with 20 bases in between. This CDR3 region has 15 residues.

This clone was seen only a few times. This rearrangement joins TRBV9 to TRBJ2-7, with 9 nucleotides matching TRBD1. The trim removed 3 bases at V and 5 bases at J, leaving 24 bases unmatched. This CDR3 spans 20 amino acids. CDR1 is SGDLS, CDR2 YYNGEE, per germline. The chain's CDR3 is CASSGGTRDVGTGPFDEQYF. In nucleotides, the CDR3 is TGTGCCAGCAGCGGGGGGACTCGCGATGTCGGGACAGGGCCCTTTGACGAGCAGTACTTC.

This sequence joins TRBV5-1 and TRBJ2-2; 7 nucleotides agree with TRBD1. The ends lost 3 bases at V and 1 base at J; junction bases unmatched: 12. This CDR3 comprises 18 residues. Per the germline V gene, CDR1 is SGHRS and CDR2 is YFSETQ. CDR3 protein: CASSSGQVAWGNTGELFF. In DNA, the CDR3 is TGCGCCAGCAGCTCCGGACAGGTAGCGTGGGGGAACACCGGGGAGCTGTTTTTT.

The chain's CDR3 is CASSFGTGTRYNEQFF. In DNA form, the CDR3 reads TGTGCCAGCAGCTTCGGGACCGGGACTCGCTACAATGAGCAGTTCTTC. The rearrangement joins TRBV7-2 to TRBJ2-1, with D perhaps matching TRBD2 (6 bases). Germline V lookup: CDR1 SGHTA, CDR2 FQGNSA. V gave up 3 bases and J gave up 3 bases, with 15 bases separating them. The CDR3 length is 16 residues.

This sequence joins TRBV6-1 and TRBJ1-3; TRBD1 is a possible D gene (5 bases). CDR1 and CDR2 (germline): MNHNS, SASEGT. V was shortened by 6 bases and J by 0 bases, with 12 bases between the two germline ends. The CDR3 extends over 15 amino acids. The CDR3, as DNA: TGTGCCAGCAGGCTAGGGGATTACTCTGGAAACACCATATATTTT. Translating gives CASRLGDYSGNTIYF.

The CDR3 coding sequence is TGTGCCTGGAGTGTACGCCAGACATACGCCAAAAACATTCAGTACTTC. It translates to CAWSVRQTYAKNIQYF. The rearrangement joins TRBV30 to TRBJ2-4; D is undetermined. The V gene lost 0 bases and the J gene lost 1 base, with 13 bases spanning the gap. The CDR3 is made up of 16 amino acids. Per the germline V gene, CDR1 is GTSNPN and CDR2 is SVGIG (reference sequence). The full variable domain, completed using reference TRBV30 and TRBJ2-4, is SQTIHQWPATLVQPVGSPLSLECTVEGTSNPNLYWYRQAAGRGLQLLFYSVGIGQISSEVPQNLSASRPQDRQFILSSKKLLLSDSGFYLCAWSVRQTYAKNIQYFGAGTRLSVL.

The rearrangement uses TRBV11-2 and TRBJ2-1, with 7 bases lining up with TRBD2. The trim removed 2 bases at V and 1 base at J, leaving 8 bases unmatched. The V gene's germline CDR1 is SGHAT and CDR2 FQNNGV. This CDR3 is built from 17 residues. CDR3 coding DNA: TGTGCCAGCAGCTTAAAGGTTAGCGGGCCGTCCTACAATGAGCAGTTCTTC. Translated, it gives CASSLKVSGPSYNEQFF. Looking up the rest from reference TRBV11-2 and TRBJ2-1 gives the full variable domain: EAGVAQSPRYKIIEKRQSVAFWCNPISGHATLYWYQQILGQGPKLLIQFQNNGVVDDSQLPKDRFSAERLKGVDSTLKIQPAKLEDSAVYLCASSLKVSGPSYNEQFFGPGTRLTVL.

This chain joins TRBV27 and TRBJ2-3; 12 nucleotides line up with TRBD2. Germline V gene sequence: CDR1 MNHEY, CDR2 SMNVEV (reference sequence). Losses at the gene ends were 6 bases for V and 0 bases for J; bases not matched to a gene: 13. The CDR3 totals 19 residues. The CDR3 DNA follows: TGTGCCAGCAGGCGACTAGCGGGAGAGGGGGGGGGCAGCACAGATACGCAGTATTTT. It is translated as CASRRLAGEGGGSTDTQYF.

In this sample, this clone turned up once. The chain carries TRBV5-5 and TRBJ2-1; 8 bases are shared with TRBD2. V lost 0 bases to trimming and J lost 4 bases; unmatched junction nucleotides: 12. The CDR3 runs 18 residues. Looked up from germline, CDR1 is SGHKS and CDR2 is YYEKEE (reference sequence). The chain's CDR3 is CASSLVVGSGEAYNEQFF. The CDR3 coding sequence is TGTGCCAGCAGCTTGGTGGTTGGTAGCGGGGAGGCGTACAATGAGCAGTTCTTC.

Written as DNA, the CDR3 is TGCGCCAGCAGCCAGTTTAACAGGAAGAACACTGAAGCTTTCTTT. Translation: CASSQFNRKNTEAFF. The rearrangement links TRBV4-3 to TRBJ1-1, with D perhaps TRBD1 (5 bases). The CDR3 runs 15 residues. CDR1 is LGHNA, CDR2 YSLEER, per germline. V was cut by 3 bases and J by 1 base, with 12 bases left in between.

The chain carries TRBV5-1 and TRBJ1-1; D uncertain. Trimming stripped 1 base from V and 0 bases from J, with 4 bases between. Germline lookup yields CDR1 SGHRS and CDR2 YFSETQ. The CDR3 spans 13 residues. The CDR3 DNA is TGCGCCAGCAGCTTGCGGTTGAACACTGAAGCTTTCTTT. As protein: CASSLRLNTEAFF. Full variable domain (remainder filled in from reference TRBV5-1 and TRBJ1-1): KAGVTQTPRYLIKTRGQQVTLSCSPISGHRSVSWYQQTPGQGLQFLFEYFSETQRNKGNFPGRFSGRQFSNSRSEMNVSTLELGDSALYLCASSLRLNTEAFFGQGTRLTVV.

V is TRBV6-6 and J is TRBJ2-7, with 9 bases identical to TRBD2. Germline V gives CDR1 MNHNY, CDR2 SVGAGI (reference sequence). The CDR3 contains 15 residues. Trimming cost V 5 bases and J 0 bases; bases outside gene matches: 5. CDR3 residues: CASSQGTSSSYEQYF. The CDR3 DNA sequence: TGTGCCAGCAGTCAAGGGACTAGCAGCTCCTACGAGCAGTACTTC.

CDR3 nucleotides: TGTGCCAGCAGTTTCGCAGGGTTGAACACTGAAGCTTTCTTT. It specifies CASSFAGLNTEAFF. V usage is TRBV28 and J usage is TRBJ1-1; tentatively, D is TRBD1 (5 bases). Trimming cost V 3 bases and J 0 bases, with 8 bases left between them. The CDR3 covers 14 residues. Germline V gene lookup returns CDR1 MDHEN and CDR2 SYDVKM. The whole variable domain, remainder taken from reference TRBV28 and TRBJ1-1, is DVKVTQSSRYLVKRTGEKVFLECVQDMDHENMFWYRQDPGLGLRLIYFSYDVKMKEKGDIPEGYSVSREKKERFSLILESASTNQTSMYLCASSFAGLNTEAFFGQGTRLTVV.

The genes are TRBV4-1 and TRBJ2-3; D is unclear. The CDR3 sequence is 14 residues long. Trimming shortened V by 0 bases and J by 0 bases, and 4 bases separated the two germline ends. Germline V gene lookup returns CDR1 MGHRA and CDR2 YSYEKL. For the CDR3, the DNA is TGCGCCAGCAGCCAAGACTTCAGCACAGATACGCAGTATTTT. Protein: CASSQDFSTDTQYF.

The chain recombines TRBV4-2 with TRBJ2-5; 8 positions agree with TRBD1. Per the germline V gene, CDR1 is LGHNA and CDR2 is YNFKEQ. The CDR3 totals 16 residues. Germline trimming cut 3 bases from V and 3 bases from J; bases unmatched to any gene: 9. CDR3 sequence reads: CASSQTGVWGEETQYF. CDR3 sequence (DNA): TGTGCCAGCAGCCAGACAGGGGTCTGGGGTGAAGAGACCCAGTACTTC.

The CDR3 coding sequence is TGTGCCAGCAGCTTGGACAGTGACTATGGCTACACCTTC. Translating it yields CASSLDSDYGYTF. The rearrangement joins TRBV7-8 to TRBJ1-2, with TRBD1 as a possible D gene (6 bases). The CDR3 runs 13 residues. CDR1 is SGHVS and CDR2 is FQNEAQ in the germline V gene. The V end lost 3 bases, the J end lost 3 bases, and 8 bases lay between the germline ends.

This sequence joins TRBV7-3 and TRBJ2-3; 7 bases map to TRBD2. This CDR3 is 14 amino acids long. The germline V gene has CDR1 SGHTA and CDR2 FQGTGA. Trimming at V came to 2 bases and at J to 6 bases, leaving 5 bases not matched to a gene. The chain's CDR3 is CASSLSGRRDTQYF. In DNA, the CDR3 is TGTGCCAGCAGCTTATCCGGGAGGAGGGATACGCAGTATTTT.

In this sample, this clone turned up once. The V call is TRBV27, the J call TRBJ2-7; 9 nucleotides align to TRBD1. V dropped 3 bases and J dropped 2; count of bases not matched to a gene: 8. The CDR3 covers 16 residues. The germline CDR1 and CDR2 sequences are MNHEY and SMNVEV (reference sequence). The CDR3 protein is CASSLSPGQGTYEQYF. The CDR3 DNA reads TGTGCCAGCAGTTTGTCACCGGGACAGGGAACCTACGAGCAGTACTTC.

The chain recombines TRBV18 with TRBJ1-6, with 8 positions matching TRBD1. Per germline, CDR1 KGHSH and CDR2 LQKENI. V dropped 4 bases and J dropped 6; count of bases not matched to a gene: 8. The CDR3 runs to 16 residues. DNA for the CDR3: TGTGCCAGCTCACTTCAGGGGGCCATGAGTAATTCACCCCTCCACTTT. This codes for CASSLQGAMSNSPLHF.

This chain uses TRBV28 with TRBJ1-5; 7 bases align to TRBD1. J lost 7 bases, V lost 7 bases, and 13 bases had no gene match. The CDR3 extends over 15 amino acids. CDR1 is MDHEN, CDR2 SYDVKM, per germline. The CDR3 DNA reads TGTGCCAGCACCTCCCCCAGGGGGATCAAACAGCCCCAGCATTTT. Translated, it gives CASTSPRGIKQPQHF.

This chain joins TRBV28 and TRBJ2-1; 13 nucleotides agree with TRBD2. The germline CDR1 and CDR2 sequences are MDHEN and SYDVKM. Trimming took 2 bases from V and 0 from J; bases not matched to a gene: 10. The CDR3 consists of 20 residues. CDR3 coding DNA: TGTGCCAGCAGTTTACCGCCGGGACTAGCGGGATGGCGCTCCTACAATGAGCAGTTCTTC. Protein: CASSLPPGLAGWRSYNEQFF.

J is TRBJ2-7 and V is TRBV30; 8 bases match TRBD2. V lost 0 bases to trimming and J lost 4 bases; unmatched junction nucleotides: 5. Germline V gene data show CDR1 as GTSNPN and CDR2 as SVGIG (reference sequence). The CDR3 has 14 residues. DNA of the CDR3: TGTGCCTGGAGTGTAGGCGGGAGGCCTTACGAGCAGTACTTC. This gives the protein CAWSVGGRPYEQYF.

The count of this clone is one. The chain employs TRBV6-6 and TRBJ2-5; the match to TRBD2 covers 7 bases. The length of the CDR3 is 12 residues. The trim removed 9 bases at V and 1 base at J, leaving 2 bases unmatched. CDR1 and CDR2 (germline): MNHNY, SVGAGI (reference sequence). The CDR3 protein is CASRLAQETQYF. The CDR3 DNA reads TGTGCCAGTAGACTAGCCCAAGAGACCCAGTACTTC.